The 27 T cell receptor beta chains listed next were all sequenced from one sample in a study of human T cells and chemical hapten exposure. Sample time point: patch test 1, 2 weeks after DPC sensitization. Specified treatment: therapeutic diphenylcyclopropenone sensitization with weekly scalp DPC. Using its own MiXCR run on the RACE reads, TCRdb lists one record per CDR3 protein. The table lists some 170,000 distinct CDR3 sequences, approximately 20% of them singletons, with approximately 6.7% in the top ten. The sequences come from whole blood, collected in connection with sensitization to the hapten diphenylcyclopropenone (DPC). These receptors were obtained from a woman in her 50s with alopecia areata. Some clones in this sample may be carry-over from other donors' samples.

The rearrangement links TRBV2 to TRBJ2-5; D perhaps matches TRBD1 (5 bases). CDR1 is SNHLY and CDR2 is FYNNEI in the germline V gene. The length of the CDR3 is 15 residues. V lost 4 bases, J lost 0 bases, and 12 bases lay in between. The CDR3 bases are TGTGCCAGCAGTGTTCCGCTGACAGACCAAGAGACCCAGTACTTC. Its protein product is CASSVPLTDQETQYF.

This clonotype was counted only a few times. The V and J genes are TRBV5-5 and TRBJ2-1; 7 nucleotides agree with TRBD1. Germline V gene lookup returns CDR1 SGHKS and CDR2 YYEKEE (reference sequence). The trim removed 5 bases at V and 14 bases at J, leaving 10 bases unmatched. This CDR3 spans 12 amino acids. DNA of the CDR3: TGTGCCAGCAGTTCGGGACAGCCCGATGAGTTCTTC. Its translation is CASSSGQPDEFF.

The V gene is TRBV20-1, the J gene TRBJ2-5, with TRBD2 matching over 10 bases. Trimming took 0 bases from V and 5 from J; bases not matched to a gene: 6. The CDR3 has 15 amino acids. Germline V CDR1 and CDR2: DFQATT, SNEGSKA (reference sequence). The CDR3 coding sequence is TGCAGTGCTAGAGATGGGGGACTAGCGAGTGAGACCCAGTACTTC. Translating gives CSARDGGLASETQYF.

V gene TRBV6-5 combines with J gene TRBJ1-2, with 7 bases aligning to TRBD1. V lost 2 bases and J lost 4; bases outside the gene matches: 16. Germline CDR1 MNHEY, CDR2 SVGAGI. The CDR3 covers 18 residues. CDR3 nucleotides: TGTGCCAGCAGTTACGCCCAGACAGGGAAAGGGGCTATCTATGGCTACACCTTC. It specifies CASSYAQTGKGAIYGYTF.

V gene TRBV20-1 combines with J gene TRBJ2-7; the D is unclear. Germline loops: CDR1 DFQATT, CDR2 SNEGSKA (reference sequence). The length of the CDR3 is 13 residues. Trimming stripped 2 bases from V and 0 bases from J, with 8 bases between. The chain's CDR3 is CSARRRSSYEQYF. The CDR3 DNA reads TGCAGTGCTAGAAGGCGTAGCTCCTACGAGCAGTACTTC.

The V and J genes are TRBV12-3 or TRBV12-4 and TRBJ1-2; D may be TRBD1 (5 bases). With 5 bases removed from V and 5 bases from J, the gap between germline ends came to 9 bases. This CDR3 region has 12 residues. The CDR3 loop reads CASSRDSYGYTF. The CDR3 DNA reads TGTGCCAGCAGTCGCGACAGTTATGGCTACACCTTC.

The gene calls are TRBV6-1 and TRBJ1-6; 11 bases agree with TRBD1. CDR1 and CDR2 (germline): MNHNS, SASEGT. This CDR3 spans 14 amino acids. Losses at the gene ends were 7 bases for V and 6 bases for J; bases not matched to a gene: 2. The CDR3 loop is CASKGTGGNSPLHF. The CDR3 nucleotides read TGTGCCAGCAAAGGGACAGGGGGTAATTCACCCCTCCACTTT.

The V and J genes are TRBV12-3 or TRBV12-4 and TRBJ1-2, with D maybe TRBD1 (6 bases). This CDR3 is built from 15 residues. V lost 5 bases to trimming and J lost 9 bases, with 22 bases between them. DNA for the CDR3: TGTGCCAGCAGTCGGGGAGGGGACAACGTCGTGCGCTACACCTTC. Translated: CASSRGGDNVVRYTF.

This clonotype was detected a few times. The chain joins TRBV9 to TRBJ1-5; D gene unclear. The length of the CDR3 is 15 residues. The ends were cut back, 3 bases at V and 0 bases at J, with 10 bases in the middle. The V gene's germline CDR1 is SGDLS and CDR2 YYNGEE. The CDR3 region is CASSAGYDSNQPQHF. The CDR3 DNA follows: TGTGCCAGCAGCGCTGGTTATGATAGCAATCAGCCCCAGCATTTT.

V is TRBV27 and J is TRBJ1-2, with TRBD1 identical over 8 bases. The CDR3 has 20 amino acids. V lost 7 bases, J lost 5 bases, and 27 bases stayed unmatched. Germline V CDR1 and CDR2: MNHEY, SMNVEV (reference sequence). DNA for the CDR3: TGTGCCAGCAAGTTTGGCCTTCCGACAGGGGAAGTTGGACATTGGTATGGCTACACCTTC. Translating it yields CASKFGLPTGEVGHWYGYTF.

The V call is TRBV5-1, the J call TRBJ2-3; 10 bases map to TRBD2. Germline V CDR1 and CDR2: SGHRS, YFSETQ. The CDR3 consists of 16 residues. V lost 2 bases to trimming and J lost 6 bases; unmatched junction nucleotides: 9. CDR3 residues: CASSLGLAGVVDTQYF. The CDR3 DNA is TGCGCCAGCAGCTTAGGGCTAGCGGGAGTAGTGGATACGCAGTATTTT.

In DNA form, the CDR3 reads TGTGCCATCAGTTGGACTAGCGGGAGGAGCGCAGATACGCAGTATTTT. This encodes CAISWTSGRSADTQYF. V gene TRBV10-3 combines with J gene TRBJ2-3; 14 bases are a match to TRBD2. Germline values: CDR1 ENHRY, CDR2 SYGVKD. V was clipped by 5 bases and J by 4 bases; unmatched bases: 5. The CDR3 totals 16 residues.

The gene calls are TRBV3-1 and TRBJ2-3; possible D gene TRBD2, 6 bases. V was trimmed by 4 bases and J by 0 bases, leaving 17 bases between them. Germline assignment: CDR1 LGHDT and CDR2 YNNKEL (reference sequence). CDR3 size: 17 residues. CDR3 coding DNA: TGTGCCAGCAGCCCAGTTGGGGTAGCGGCTAGCACAGATACGCAGTATTTT. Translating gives CASSPVGVAASTDTQYF.

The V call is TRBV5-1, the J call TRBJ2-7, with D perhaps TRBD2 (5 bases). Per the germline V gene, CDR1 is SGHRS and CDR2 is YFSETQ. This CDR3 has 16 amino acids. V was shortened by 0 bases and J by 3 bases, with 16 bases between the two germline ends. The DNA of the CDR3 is TGCGCCAGCAGCTTGGAACCGGGGAAACGATTCTACGAGCAGTACTTC. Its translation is CASSLEPGKRFYEQYF.

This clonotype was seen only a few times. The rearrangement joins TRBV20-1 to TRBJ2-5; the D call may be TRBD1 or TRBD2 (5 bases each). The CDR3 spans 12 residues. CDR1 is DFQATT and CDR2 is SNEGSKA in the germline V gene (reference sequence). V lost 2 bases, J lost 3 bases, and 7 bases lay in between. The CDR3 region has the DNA TGCAGTGCTAGACAGGGAGAAGAGACCCAGTACTTC. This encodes CSARQGEETQYF.

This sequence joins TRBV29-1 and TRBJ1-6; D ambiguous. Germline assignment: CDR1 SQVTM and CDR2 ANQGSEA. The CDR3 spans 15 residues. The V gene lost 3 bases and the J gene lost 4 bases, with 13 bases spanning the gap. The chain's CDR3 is CSVERAGKYNSPLHF. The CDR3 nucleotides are TGCAGCGTTGAGAGGGCGGGGAAATATAATTCACCCCTCCACTTT.

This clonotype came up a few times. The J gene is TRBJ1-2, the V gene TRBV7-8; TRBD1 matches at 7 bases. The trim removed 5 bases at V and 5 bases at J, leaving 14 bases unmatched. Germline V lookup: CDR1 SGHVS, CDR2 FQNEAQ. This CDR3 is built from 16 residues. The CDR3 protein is CASSQIPLGGAYGYTF. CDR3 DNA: TGTGCCAGCAGCCAAATCCCCCTAGGGGGCGCATATGGCTACACCTTC.

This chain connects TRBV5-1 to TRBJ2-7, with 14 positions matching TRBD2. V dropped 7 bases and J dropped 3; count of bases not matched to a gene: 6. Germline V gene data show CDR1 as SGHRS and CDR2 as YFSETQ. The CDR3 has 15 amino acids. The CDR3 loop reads CASLEGTSGSYEQYF. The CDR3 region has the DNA TGCGCCAGCTTAGAGGGGACTAGCGGGAGCTACGAGCAGTACTTC.

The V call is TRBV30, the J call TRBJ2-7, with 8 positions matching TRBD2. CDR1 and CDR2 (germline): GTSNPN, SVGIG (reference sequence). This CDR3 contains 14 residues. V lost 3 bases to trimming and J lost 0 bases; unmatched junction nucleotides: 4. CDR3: CAWRGLASSYEQYF. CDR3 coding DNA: TGTGCCTGGAGAGGACTAGCTTCCTCCTACGAGCAGTACTTC.

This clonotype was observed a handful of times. CDR3 in amino acids: CASSQVIFSGDTQYF. The CDR3 nucleotides are TGCGCCAGCAGCCAAGTGATCTTCAGCGGAGATACGCAGTATTTT. The chain combines TRBV4-1 with TRBJ2-3; weak D call: TRBD2 (5 bases). Germline loops: CDR1 MGHRA, CDR2 YSYEKL. With 1 base removed from V and 5 bases from J, the gap between germline ends came to 13 bases. The CDR3 extends over 15 amino acids.

The CDR3 coding sequence is TGCAGTGCTGACCCCCCCGGGACAGGGAATGAAAAACTGTTTTTT. Translated: CSADPPGTGNEKLFF. This chain connects TRBV20-1 to TRBJ1-4, with 9 bases aligning to TRBD1. V was pared by 5 bases and J by 5 bases, with 9 bases of the junction left unmatched. The CDR3 spans 15 residues. CDR1 and CDR2 from the germline V gene are DFQATT and SNEGSKA (reference sequence).

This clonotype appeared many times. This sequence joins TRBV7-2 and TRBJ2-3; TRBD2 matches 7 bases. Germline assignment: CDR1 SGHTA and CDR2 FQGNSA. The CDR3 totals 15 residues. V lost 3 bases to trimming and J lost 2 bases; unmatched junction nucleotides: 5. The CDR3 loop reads CASSLSGGFTDTQYF. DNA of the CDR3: TGTGCCAGCAGCTTGTCGGGGGGTTTCACAGATACGCAGTATTTT.

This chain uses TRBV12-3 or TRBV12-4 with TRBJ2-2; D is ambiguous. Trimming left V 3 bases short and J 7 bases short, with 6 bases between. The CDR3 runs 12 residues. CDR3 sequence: CASSFWGGELFF. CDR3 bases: TGTGCCAGCAGTTTTTGGGGCGGGGAGCTGTTTTTT.

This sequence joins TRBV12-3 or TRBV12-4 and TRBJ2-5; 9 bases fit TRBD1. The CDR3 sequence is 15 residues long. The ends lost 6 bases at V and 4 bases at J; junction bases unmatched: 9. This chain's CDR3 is CASSRGTGLGETQYF. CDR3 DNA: TGTGCCAGCAGCCGTGGGACAGGGCTGGGAGAGACCCAGTACTTC.

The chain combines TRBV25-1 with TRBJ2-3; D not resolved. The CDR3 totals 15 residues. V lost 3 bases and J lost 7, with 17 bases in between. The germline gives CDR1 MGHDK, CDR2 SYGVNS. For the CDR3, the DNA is TGTGCCAGCAGTGAGAGTGGCAGTTTAAGGAATACGCAGTATTTT. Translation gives CASSESGSLRNTQYF.

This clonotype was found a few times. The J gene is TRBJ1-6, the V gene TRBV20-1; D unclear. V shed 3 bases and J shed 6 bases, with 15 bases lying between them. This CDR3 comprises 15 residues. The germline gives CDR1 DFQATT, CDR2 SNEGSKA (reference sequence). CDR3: CSASEVPGINSPLHF. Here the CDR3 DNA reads TGCAGTGCTAGTGAGGTCCCCGGGATTAATTCACCCCTCCACTTT.

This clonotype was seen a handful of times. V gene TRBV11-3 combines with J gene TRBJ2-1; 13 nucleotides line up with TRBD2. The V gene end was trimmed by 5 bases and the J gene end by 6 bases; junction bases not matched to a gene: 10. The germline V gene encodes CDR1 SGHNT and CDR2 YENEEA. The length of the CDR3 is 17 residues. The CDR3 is CASSPPGTSGKLNEQFF. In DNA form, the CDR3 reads TGTGCCAGCAGCCCCCCCGGGACTAGCGGGAAACTCAATGAGCAGTTCTTC.